What follows are 27 T cell receptor beta chains derived from one specimen sequenced in a study of blood T cells in healthy people across ages. Sample-barcoded 5' priming and a J-beta primer mix drove a second PCR of about 7 to 11 cycles. TCRdb analysed the 5' RACE reads with MiXCR anew, one entry per CDR3 protein. Of about 750,000 distinct CDR3 sequences listed, about 53% are singletons. Sequences were obtained from blood. The receptors were sampled from an elderly man in good health.

The rearrangement links TRBV27 to TRBJ2-7, with TRBD2 matching over 7 bases. Trimming removed 6 bases from V and 3 bases from J; junction bases left unmatched: 5. The CDR3 totals 13 residues. Germline CDR1 is MNHEY and CDR2 is SMNVEV (reference sequence). The CDR3, as DNA: TGTGCCAGCAGGGCTAGCGGATTCTACGAGCAGTACTTC. This translates into CASRASGFYEQYF.

This clonotype was recorded a few times. J is TRBJ1-2 and V is TRBV5-6; tentative D call: TRBD1 (5 bases). Germline V lookup: CDR1 SGHDT, CDR2 YYEEEE. The CDR3 runs 16 residues. With 1 base removed from V and 3 bases from J, the gap between germline ends came to 16 bases. The DNA for the CDR3 is TGTGCCAGCAGCTTGACGGGACCGGGATCCGACTATGGCTACACCTTC. Translated: CASSLTGPGSDYGYTF. The full variable domain, in which reference TRBV5-6 and TRBJ1-2 provide the parts outside the CDR3, is DAGVTQSPTHLIKTRGQQVTLRCSPKSGHDTVSWYQQALGQGPQFIFQYYEEEERQRGNFPDRFSGHQFPNYSSELNVNALLLGDSALYLCASSLTGPGSDYGYTFGSGTRLTVV.

This clonotype was counted between two and nine times. The gene calls are TRBV12-3 or TRBV12-4 and TRBJ2-5, with D unresolved. The CDR3 covers 15 residues. Trimming left V 6 bases short and J 4 bases short, with 18 bases between. CDR3 DNA: TGTGCCAGCAGCCTCGGGCCCCGGGTGGGAGAGACCCAGTACTTC. Translation gives CASSLGPRVGETQYF.

This clonotype has only a few counts. The V gene is TRBV27, the J gene TRBJ2-7, with TRBD2 matching over 13 bases. Germline CDR1 is MNHEY and CDR2 is SMNVEV (reference sequence). This CDR3 region has 19 residues. The ends lost 4 bases at V and 1 base at J; junction bases unmatched: 13. CDR3 loop: CASSSWTSGSKGRSYEQYF. The CDR3 nucleotides are TGTGCCAGCAGTTCGTGGACTAGCGGGAGTAAGGGGCGTTCCTACGAGCAGTACTTC.

The chain combines TRBV6-1 with TRBJ2-5; TRBD2 aligns across 7 bases. CDR3 length: 16 residues. The ends lost 5 bases at V and 5 bases at J; junction bases unmatched: 14. The germline V gene encodes CDR1 MNHNS and CDR2 SASEGT. The CDR3 DNA is TGTGCCAGCAGTCAATTTGGGGAGGGGCCGGCGGAGACCCAGTACTTC. As protein: CASSQFGEGPAETQYF.

Turning to this clonotype: A junction end diverges from the germline sequence, so it may reflect a read error. The genes are TRBV20-1 and TRBJ1-2; D call uncertain. The CDR3 is 15 residues long. Germline V gene lookup returns CDR1 DFQATT and CDR2 SNEGSKA (reference sequence). CDR3 residues: CGARDLLRLNYGYTF. The DNA for the CDR3 is TGCGGTGCTAGAGATCTTTTAAGGCTCAACTATGGCTACACCTTC.

The chain recombines TRBV29-1 with TRBJ2-3, with D possibly being TRBD2 (5 bases). The V end lost 8 bases, the J end lost 4 bases, and 13 bases lay between the germline ends. The CDR3 contains 12 residues. Germline CDR1 reads SQVTM; CDR2 reads ANQGSEA. CDR3 residues: CSLGSGADTQYF. The CDR3 DNA follows: TGCAGCCTAGGGAGCGGCGCAGATACGCAGTATTTT.

This clonotype has a handful of counts. V and J are TRBV13 and TRBJ2-3, with D tentatively TRBD1 or TRBD2 (6 bases each). From germline, CDR1 is PRHDT and CDR2 FYEKMQ (reference sequence). The CDR3 spans 14 residues. V was clipped by 8 bases and J by 3 bases, with 15 bases between them. This chain's CDR3 is CASLRGGRTDTQYF. CDR3 DNA: TGTGCCAGCCTCCGAGGGGGGCGGACAGATACGCAGTATTTT.

J is TRBJ2-2 and V is TRBV20-1; 8 positions match TRBD2. There are 15 residues in the CDR3. V trimming: 6 bases; J trimming: 6 bases; junction bases outside the gene matches: 12. Germline V gives CDR1 DFQATT, CDR2 SNEGSKA (reference sequence). CDR3: CSARPSGRRSGELFF. The CDR3 DNA follows: TGCAGTGCGCGCCCCAGCGGGAGAAGATCCGGGGAGCTGTTTTTT.

This clonotype was counted once. The chain couples TRBV15 to TRBJ2-7; 7 bases fit TRBD2. Germline V lookup: CDR1 LNHNV, CDR2 YYDKDF (reference sequence). The CDR3 length is 12 residues. The V segment lost 9 bases and the J segment 2 bases; nucleotides outside the gene matches: 4. As DNA, the CDR3 is TGTGCCACTCGCGGGACTACCTACGAGCAGTACTTC. This codes for CATRGTTYEQYF. Full variable domain (outside the CDR3, taken from reference TRBV15 and TRBJ2-7): DAMVIQNPRYQVTQFGKPVTLSCSQTLNHNVMYWYQQKSSQAPKLLFHYYDKDFNNEADTPDNFQSRRPNTSFCFLDIRSPGLGDTAMYLCATRGTTYEQYFGPGTRLTVT.

The chain uses TRBV28 and TRBJ2-3, with D perhaps matching TRBD1 (5 bases). Deletions cut 3 bases from V and 4 bases from J, with 20 bases between. Germline loops: CDR1 MDHEN, CDR2 SYDVKM. The CDR3 runs to 17 residues. For the CDR3, the DNA is TGTGCCAGCAGTTTGGGGCAGGACGACGAAATACCAGATACGCAGTATTTT. This sequence encodes CASSLGQDDEIPDTQYF.

Only a few counts were recorded for this clonotype. The rearrangement uses TRBV20-1 and TRBJ2-1, with TRBD1 identical over 9 bases. This CDR3 is built from 12 residues. J lost 7 bases, V lost 4 bases, and 2 bases had no gene match. Germline V gene data show CDR1 as DFQATT and CDR2 as SNEGSKA (reference sequence). For the CDR3, the DNA is TGCAGTGCTACGGACAGGGGAAATGAGCAGTTCTTC. Protein: CSATDRGNEQFF.

The chain joins TRBV29-1 to TRBJ2-3, with D possibly being TRBD2 (6 bases). CDR1 is SQVTM and CDR2 is ANQGSEA in the germline V gene. Deletions cut 4 bases from V and 1 base from J, with 24 bases between. The CDR3 runs to 18 residues. The CDR3 nucleotides are TGCAGCGTTGGGAGGGGCAAGCGGACCGGCCTCGGCACAGATACGCAGTATTTT. This codes for CSVGRGKRTGLGTDTQYF.

This clonotype occurred a few times. The junction shows a germline mismatch at one end, possibly a read error. The chain employs TRBV10-2 and TRBJ2-7; D ambiguous. CDR3 length equals 12 residues. The germline gives CDR1 WSHSY, CDR2 SAAADI. CDR3 bases: TGCGCCAGCAGTGAGTTTTGGAGCGAGCAGTATTTC. Translated, it gives CASSEFWSEQYF.

This clonotype was counted between two and nine times. The chain links TRBV12-3 or TRBV12-4 to TRBJ2-1; D might be TRBD1 (5 bases). With 1 base removed from V and 7 bases from J, the gap between germline ends came to 17 bases. The CDR3 extends over 16 amino acids. CDR3: CASSLVGAGQSNEQFF. The CDR3 nucleotides are TGTGCCAGCAGTTTAGTAGGGGCAGGGCAATCGAATGAGCAGTTCTTC.

This clonotype was recorded a few times. The chain couples TRBV5-6 to TRBJ2-5; 10 bases are a match to TRBD1. The CDR3 sequence is 15 residues long. The trim removed 4 bases at V and 5 bases at J, leaving 8 bases unmatched. The germline gives CDR1 SGHDT, CDR2 YYEEEE. The CDR3 spells CASSKPGQGLETQYF. CDR3 nucleotide sequence: TGTGCCAGCAGCAAACCGGGACAGGGGTTGGAGACCCAGTACTTC.

The J gene is TRBJ1-2, the V gene TRBV10-3; D uncertain. V dropped 2 bases and J dropped 7 bases, with 14 bases sitting between them. The CDR3 sequence is 14 residues long. Germline-derived CDR1 and CDR2 are ENHRY and SYGVKD. The CDR3: CAISENEVVGGYTF. The DNA for the CDR3 is TGTGCCATCAGTGAGAATGAGGTGGTGGGTGGCTACACCTTC.

The chain combines TRBV29-1 with TRBJ2-5; D is unclear. Per germline, CDR1 SQVTM and CDR2 ANQGSEA. The germline V and J ends were trimmed by 1 base and 5 bases, with 5 bases remaining between them. The CDR3 is made up of 11 amino acids. In DNA, the CDR3 is TGCAGCGTTGAAGCTGGGGAGACCCAGTACTTC. Its translation: CSVEAGETQYF.

The J gene is TRBJ2-5, the V gene TRBV3-1; D may be TRBD2 (6 bases). The germline V and J ends were trimmed by 4 bases and 9 bases, with 15 bases remaining between them. Germline V gives CDR1 LGHDT, CDR2 YNNKEL (reference sequence). CDR3 length equals 13 residues. The CDR3: CASSLGGNSPQYF. DNA for the CDR3: TGTGCCAGCAGCCTAGGCGGGAACTCCCCCCAGTACTTC.

This rearrangement joins TRBV23-1 to TRBJ2-3; 9 bases match TRBD2. TRBV23-1 is given ORF status, its function remaining uncertain. CDR3 length: 13 residues. The junction had 9 bases not matched to a gene; V was cut back by 3 bases and J by 14 bases. The CDR3 nucleotides read TGCGCCAGCAGTCAGGGGACTAGCAGATACGCGTATTTT. It yields the protein CASSQGTSRYAYF.

About this clonotype itself: Germline and junction disagree at one end, which may indicate a read error. The chain employs TRBV6-5 and TRBJ1-6, with D possibly being TRBD1 (5 bases). The CDR3 is made up of 18 amino acids. Germline values: CDR1 MNHEY, CDR2 SVGAGI. CDR3 region: CTSSSGADGSSYNSPLHF. CDR3 bases: TGTACCAGCAGTTCCGGGGCGGACGGGAGCTCCTATAATTCACCCCTCCACTTT.

The V gene is TRBV2, the J gene TRBJ1-1; TRBD1 aligns across 7 bases. J lost 4 bases, V lost 7 bases, and 12 bases had no gene match. The CDR3 runs 15 residues. CDR1 SNHLY and CDR2 FYNNEI come from the germline V gene. The CDR3 spells CASTLQGVEGTEAFF. CDR3 sequence (DNA): TGTGCCAGCACCCTTCAGGGGGTTGAAGGCACTGAAGCTTTCTTT. Full variable domain (rest looked up from reference TRBV2 and TRBJ1-1): EPEVTQTPSHQVTQMGQEVILRCVPISNHLYFYWYRQILGQKVEFLVSFYNNEISEKSEIFDDQFSVERPDGSNFTLKIRSTKLEDSAMYFCASTLQGVEGTEAFFGQGTRLTVV.

This clonotype turned up a few times. The rearrangement uses TRBV20-1 and TRBJ2-7; 8 bases match TRBD1. Germline CDR1 DFQATT, CDR2 SNEGSKA (reference sequence). CDR3 length: 13 residues. V gave up 3 bases and J gave up 3 bases; unmatched junction bases: 4. In DNA, the CDR3 is TGCAGTGCTAGGCGGACAGGGATCTACGAGCAGTACTTC. It yields the protein CSARRTGIYEQYF.

The gene calls are TRBV5-1 and TRBJ2-3; 8 bases line up with TRBD1. CDR1 SGHRS and CDR2 YFSETQ come from the germline V gene. The CDR3 has 15 residues. Trimming took 3 bases from V and 4 from J; bases not matched to a gene: 7. CDR3 region: CASSSQGARSDTQYF. The CDR3 DNA is TGCGCCAGCAGCTCCCAGGGGGCCCGGTCAGATACGCAGTATTTT.

The chain couples TRBV29-1 to TRBJ2-7; TRBD1 matches 9 bases. From germline, CDR1 is SQVTM and CDR2 ANQGSEA. This CDR3 contains 11 residues. V dropped 6 bases and J dropped 5; count of bases not matched to a gene: 2. The DNA for the CDR3 is TGCAGCGTAACAGGGGGCAACGAGCAGTACTTC. Translated, it gives CSVTGGNEQYF.

This rearrangement joins TRBV24-1 to TRBJ2-5; tentatively, D is TRBD1 or TRBD2 (5 bases each). The CDR3 sequence is 13 residues long. Trimming took 7 bases from V and 1 from J, leaving 9 bases between them. The V gene's germline CDR1 is KGHDR and CDR2 SFDVKD. Written as DNA, the CDR3 is TGTGCCACCAGGGGACGGATCCAAGAGACCCAGTACTTC. Protein product: CATRGRIQETQYF.

The chain employs TRBV3-1 and TRBJ2-1, with TRBD2 matching 7 bases. V dropped 2 bases and J dropped 9; count of bases not matched to a gene: 4. CDR3 size: 13 residues. The germline CDR1 and CDR2 sequences are LGHDT and YNNKEL (reference sequence). The CDR3 region has the DNA TGTGCCAGCAGCCAAAGCGGGGCCAGTGAGCAGTTCTTC. Protein product: CASSQSGASEQFF.